This T cell receptor (beta chain) was profiled in a study of neurological immune-mediated disorders. Study as a whole: The disease course was relapsing-remitting in roughly 30 and secondary progressive in about 9% of the roughly 35 multiple sclerosis patients.

Unsorted libraries were prepared from 2 million PBMCs held at -80 C. The CDR3 is made up of 14 amino acids. The V gene lost 6 bases and the J gene lost 5 bases, with 17 bases spanning the gap. Per the germline V gene, CDR1 is DFQATT and CDR2 is SNEGSKA (reference sequence). The method for making cDNA was 5'RACE, and it used 10-nucleotide random UMIs. Every sequencing run gave over 190 million TCR-beta sequences, taken from 15-18 subjects. TCRdb re-derived calls from the 5' RACE reads in MiXCR, one entry per CDR3 protein. The profile shows some 61,000 distinct CDR3 sequences, 3.9% of them singletons. This clonotype was counted ten times or more.

The rearrangement links TRBV20-1 to TRBJ2-4, with D possibly being TRBD2 (7 bases). Sequenced: PBMCs. This sequence originates from a man aged 25 to 45 with multiple sclerosis. CDR3 nucleotide sequence: TGCAGTGCGCGAAAACAGGGAGGGGAAAACATTCAGTACTTC. Encoded protein: CSARKQGGENIQYF.